A selection of T cell receptor beta chains follows, all from one sample in a study of graft-versus-host responses after intestinal transplantation. Their antigen targets remain unknown. The method was immunoSEQ multiplex PCR; TCRdb's version includes in-frame clones alone and lacks a portion of them. The sample consists of about 81,000 clones, about 91% of them appearing once. Material: unstimulated CD4+ T cells sorted from spleen or lymph node cells, obtained before transplant. Receptors were obtained from a human donor who was the organ donor for an intestinal transplant. The CDR3 runs from the conserved cysteine through the conserved F or W. A D gene is named only where the DNA matches it firmly. Some rows mark clone size as missing; the rest say once, few, many or name a class of expanded clone.

size: -
length: 15
J: TRBJ1-5
D: TRBD1
V: TRBV7-9
DNA: TGTGCCAGCAGCTTAGCCGGGACAGGAGGGGGGCCCCAGCATTTT
CDR3: CASSLAGTGGGPQHF

size: -
length: 13
J: TRBJ1-2
D: TRBD1
V: TRBV5-4
DNA: TGTGCCAGCAGGCGACAGGGGGCGTACGGCTACACCTTC
CDR3: CASRRQGAYGYTF

size: once
length: 18
J: TRBJ2-7
D: TRBD1
V: TRBV4-2
DNA: TGTGCCAGCAGCCAAGATCTTGTAACCGGGACAGAGGCCTACGAGCAGTACTTC
CDR3: CASSQDLVTGTEAYEQYF

size: -
length: 19
J: TRBJ2-1
D: TRBD2
V: TRBV15
DNA: TGTGCCACCAGCAGAGATGGGGGTCTTAGCGGGGGAATCTACAATGAGCAGTTCTTC
CDR3: CATSRDGGLSGGIYNEQFF

size: -
length: 17
J: TRBJ1-2
D: -
V: TRBV14
DNA: TGTGCCAGCAGCCAAAATTGGTGGGGCCAGGGACAAAATGGCTACACCTTC
CDR3: CASSQNWWGQGQNGYTF

size: -
length: 15
J: TRBJ1-2
D: TRBD1
V: TRBV28
DNA: TGTGCCAGCAACCCGACAGGGGCGAATAACTATGGCTACACCTTC
CDR3: CASNPTGANNYGYTF

size: -
length: 14
J: TRBJ2-3
D: TRBD2
V: TRBV2
DNA: TGTGCCAGCAGTCCTAGCGGGAGGATAGATACGCAGTATTTT
CDR3: CASSPSGRIDTQYF

size: -
length: 10
J: TRBJ2-1
D: -
V: TRBV20-1
DNA: TGCAGTGCCAGGTACAATGAGCAGTTCTTC
CDR3: CSARYNEQFF

size: once
length: 13
J: TRBJ1-3
D: -
V: TRBV7-8
DNA: TGTGCCAGCAGCTTAAATTCTGAGAGCACCATATATTTT
CDR3: CASSLNSESTIYF

size: -
length: 15
J: TRBJ2-3
D: -
V: TRBV10-1
DNA: TGCGCCAGCAGTGAGCCCACGGAGGGCTCAGATACGCAGTATTTT
CDR3: CASSEPTEGSDTQYF

size: -
length: 13
J: TRBJ1-1
D: TRBD1
V: TRBV5-5
DNA: TGTGCCAGCAGCATTGACAGGGTAACTGAAGCTTTCTTT
CDR3: CASSIDRVTEAFF

size: -
length: 16
J: TRBJ1-4
D: TRBD1
V: TRBV6-5
DNA: TGTGCCAGCAGTTTCCGAGGGGGCCCAACTAATGAAAAACTGTTTTTT
CDR3: CASSFRGGPTNEKLFF

size: -
length: 14
J: TRBJ2-1
D: -
V: TRBV2
DNA: TGTGCCAGCTCCTTTCAACTAGGCTTCGTGAAGCAGTTCTTC
CDR3: CASSFQLGFVKQFF

size: once
length: 17
J: TRBJ2-3
D: -
V: TRBV5-1
DNA: TGCGCCAGCAGCCCCTGGGTCGGGGTAGCTAGCACAGATACGCAGTATTTT
CDR3: CASSPWVGVASTDTQYF

size: -
length: 13
J: TRBJ2-1
D: TRBD1
V: TRBV19
DNA: TGTGCCAGTAGTCTGGCGGGACAGGATGAGCAGTTCTTC
CDR3: CASSLAGQDEQFF

size: -
length: 16
J: TRBJ2-7
D: -
V: TRBV1
DNA: TGCACCAGCAGCCAACACACACAGACTAGCGGGAGTTCCAAGTACTTC
CDR3: CTSSQHTQTSGSSKYF

size: once
length: 13
J: TRBJ1-1
D: -
V: TRBV7-3
DNA: TGTGCCAGCAGCTTGGGAGGGAGGTTAGAAGCTTTCTTT
CDR3: CASSLGGRLEAFF

size: -
length: 17
J: TRBJ1-1
D: TRBD1
V: TRBV30
DNA: TGTGCCTGGAGTGTCCGGGACAAGGGAGAAACAGGGGCTGGAGCTTTCTTT
CDR3: CAWSVRDKGETGAGAFF

size: -
length: 14
J: TRBJ1-1
D: -
V: TRBV11-2
DNA: TGTGCCAGCAGCTTGTTCTCCGTGAACACTGAAGCTTTCTTT
CDR3: CASSLFSVNTEAFF

size: -
length: 14
J: TRBJ1-6
D: TRBD1
V: TRBV19
DNA: TGTGCCAGTAGTATCTCCAGGGGGAATTCACCCCTCCACTTT
CDR3: CASSISRGNSPLHF

size: -
length: 17
J: TRBJ2-3
D: TRBD2
V: TRBV9
DNA: TGTGCCAGCAGCGCCCGCCCTAGCGGGAGGATGACAGATACGCAGTATTTT
CDR3: CASSARPSGRMTDTQYF

size: -
length: 16
J: TRBJ2-7
D: -
V: TRBV11-3
DNA: TGTGCCAGCAGCTTAGGCCACGGGGAAACTACCTACGAGCAGTACTTC
CDR3: CASSLGHGETTYEQYF